This TCR beta chain was sequenced in a study of blood T cell repertoires in COVID-19. Whole-study context: Samples taken during acute and convalescent COVID-19 were collected in the United States, Italy and Spain. From T cells, B-cell-depleted T cells, or PBMCs came the material, which was cDNA or gDNA.

Original methodology: Counts of nucleated cells, estimated from reference gene primer amplification, were obtained. The repertoire was sequenced with immunoSEQ multiplex PCR; TCRdb's copy has only in-frame clones and lacks some. V and J calls and clone size are given by that table; D and trimming were obtained from the DNA. Seen here are tens of thousands of clones, approximately 78% observed once, and the top ten hold more than 8%. This clone has at least ten counts. This CDR3 contains 15 residues. V gave up 3 bases and J gave up 7 bases; unmatched junction bases: 9. Germline values: CDR1 LGHDT, CDR2 YNNKEL (reference sequence).

This TCR was recovered from a woman of 80 years or more with acute or convalescent COVID-19. J is TRBJ1-2 and V is TRBV3-1 (or the pseudogene TRBV3-2); 9 bases match TRBD1. Sample: peripheral blood. CDR3 bases: TGTGCCAGCAGCCAGGGTCAGGGACAGGGAGGTGGCTACACCTTC. Protein: CASSQGQGQGGGYTF.